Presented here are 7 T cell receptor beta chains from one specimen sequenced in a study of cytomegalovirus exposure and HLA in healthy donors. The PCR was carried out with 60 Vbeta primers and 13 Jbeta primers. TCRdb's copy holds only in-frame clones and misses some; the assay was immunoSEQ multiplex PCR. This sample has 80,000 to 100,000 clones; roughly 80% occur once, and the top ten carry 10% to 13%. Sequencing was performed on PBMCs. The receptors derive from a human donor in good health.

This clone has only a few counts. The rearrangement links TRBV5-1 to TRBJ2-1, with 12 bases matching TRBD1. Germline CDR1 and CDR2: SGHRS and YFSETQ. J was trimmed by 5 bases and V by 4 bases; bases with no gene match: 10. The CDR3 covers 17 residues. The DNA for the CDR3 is TGCGCCAGCAGCGGCCCGGGACAGGGGGCGTTCAACAATGAGCAGTTCTTC. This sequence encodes CASSGPGQGAFNNEQFF.

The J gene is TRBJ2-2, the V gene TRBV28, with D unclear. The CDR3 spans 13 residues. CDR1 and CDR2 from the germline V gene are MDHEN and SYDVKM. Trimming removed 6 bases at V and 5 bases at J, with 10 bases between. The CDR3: CASRRQTTGELFF. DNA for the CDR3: TGTGCCAGCAGGAGGCAGACGACCGGGGAGCTGTTTTTT.

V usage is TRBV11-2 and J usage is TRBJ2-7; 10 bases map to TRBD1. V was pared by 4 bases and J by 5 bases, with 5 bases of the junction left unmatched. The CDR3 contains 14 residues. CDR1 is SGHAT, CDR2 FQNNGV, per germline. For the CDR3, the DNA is TGTGCCAGCAGCTCGGGACAGGGGAGGAACGAGCAGTACTTC. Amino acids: CASSSGQGRNEQYF.

The CDR3 bases are TGTGCCAGCAGCACCGGGACTAGCGGGAGCCCGAAGACCCAGTACTTC. It yields the protein CASSTGTSGSPKTQYF. The rearrangement joins TRBV7-6 to TRBJ2-5, with 14 bases matching TRBD2. The CDR3 contains 16 residues. CDR1 is SGHVS and CDR2 is FNYEAQ in the germline V gene. V was clipped by 5 bases and J by 6 bases; unmatched bases: 8.

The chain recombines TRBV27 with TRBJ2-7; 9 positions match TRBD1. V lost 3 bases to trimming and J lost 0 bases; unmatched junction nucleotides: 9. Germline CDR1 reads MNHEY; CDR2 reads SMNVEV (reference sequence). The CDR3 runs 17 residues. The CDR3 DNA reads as TGTGCCAGCAGTTTTTTCGGGACAGGGAAAAACTCCTACGAGCAGTACTTC. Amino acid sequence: CASSFFGTGKNSYEQYF.

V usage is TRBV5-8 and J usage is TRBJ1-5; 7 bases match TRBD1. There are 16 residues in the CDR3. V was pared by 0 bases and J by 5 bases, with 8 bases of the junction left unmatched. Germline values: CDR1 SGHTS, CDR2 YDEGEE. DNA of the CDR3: TGTGCCAGCAGCTTGGATCTGACAGGGTCAGATCAGCCCCAGCATTTT. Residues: CASSLDLTGSDQPQHF. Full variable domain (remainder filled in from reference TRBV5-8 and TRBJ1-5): EAGVTQSPTHLIKTRGQQATLRCSPISGHTSVYWYQQALGLGLQFLLWYDEGEERNRGNFPPRFSGRQFPNYSSELNVNALELEDSALYLCASSLDLTGSDQPQHFGDGTRLSIL.

Here the CDR3 DNA reads TGTGCCAGCAGACGCACAGGGGCCAACGTCCTGACTTTC. Translated, it gives CASRRTGANVLTF. The rearrangement links TRBV6-5 to TRBJ2-6, with D uncertain. In germline, CDR1 is MNHEY, CDR2 SVGAGI. V was trimmed by 6 bases and J by 4 bases, leaving 7 bases between them. The CDR3 sequence is 13 residues long.